This TCR beta chain was recorded in a study of blood T cell repertoires in COVID-19. Study-level background: PBMCs, B-cell-depleted T cells, or T cells were the source of the cDNA or gDNA that made up the material.

V was pared by 2 bases and J by 2 bases, with 12 bases between. The germline V gene encodes CDR1 SNHLY and CDR2 FYNNEI. CDR3 length: 15 amino acids. Per the study methods: Amplification from reference gene primers served as the basis for estimated nucleated cell counts. Only in-frame clones appear in the TCRdb table, and some are missing; sequencing was by immunoSEQ multiplex PCR. Clone size and V and J calls were adopted from that table, with D and trimming inferred from the DNA. Here the sample spans 650,000 to 800,000 clones, around 89% being singletons. The sample taken for sequencing was peripheral blood. The chain is built from TRBV2 and TRBJ1-2; possible D gene TRBD1, 5 bases. The sequence derives from a woman younger than 35 with acute or convalescent COVID-19. CDR3 residues: CASSERGLSNYGYTF. The CDR3 DNA reads as TGTGCCAGCAGTGAAAGGGGCTTATCAAACTATGGCTACACCTTC.